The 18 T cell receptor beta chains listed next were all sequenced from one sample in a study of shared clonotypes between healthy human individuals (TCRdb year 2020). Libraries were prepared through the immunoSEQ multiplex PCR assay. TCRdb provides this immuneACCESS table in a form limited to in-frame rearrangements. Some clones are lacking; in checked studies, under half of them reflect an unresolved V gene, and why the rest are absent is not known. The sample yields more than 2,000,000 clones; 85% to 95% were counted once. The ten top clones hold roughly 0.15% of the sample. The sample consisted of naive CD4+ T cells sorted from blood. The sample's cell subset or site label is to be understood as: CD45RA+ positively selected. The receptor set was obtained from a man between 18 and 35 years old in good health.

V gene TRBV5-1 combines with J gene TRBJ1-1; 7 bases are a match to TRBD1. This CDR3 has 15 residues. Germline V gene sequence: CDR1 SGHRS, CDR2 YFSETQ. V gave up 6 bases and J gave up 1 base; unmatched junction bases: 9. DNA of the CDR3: TGCGCCAGCAAACCTACGACAGGGACGAACACTGAAGCTTTCTTT. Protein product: CASKPTTGTNTEAFF.

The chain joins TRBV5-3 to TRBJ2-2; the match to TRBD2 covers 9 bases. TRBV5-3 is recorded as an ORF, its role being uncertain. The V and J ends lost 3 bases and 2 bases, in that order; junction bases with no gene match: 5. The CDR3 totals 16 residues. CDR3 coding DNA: TGTGCCAGAAGCTCAAAGCGGGGGGCCAACACCGGGGAGCTGTTTTTT. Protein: CARSSKRGANTGELFF.

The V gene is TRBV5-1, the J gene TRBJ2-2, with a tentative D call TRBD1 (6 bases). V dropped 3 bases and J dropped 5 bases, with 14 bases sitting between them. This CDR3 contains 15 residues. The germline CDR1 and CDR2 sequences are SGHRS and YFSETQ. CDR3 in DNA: TGCGCCAGCAGCTCCGGGACAACAGGAACCGGGGAGCTGTTTTTT. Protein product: CASSSGTTGTGELFF.

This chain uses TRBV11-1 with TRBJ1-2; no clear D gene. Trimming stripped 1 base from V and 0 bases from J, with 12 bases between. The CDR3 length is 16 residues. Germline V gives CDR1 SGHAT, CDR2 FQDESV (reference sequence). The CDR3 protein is CASSLGGPGANYGYTF. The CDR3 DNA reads TGTGCCAGCAGCTTAGGAGGGCCAGGAGCTAACTATGGCTACACCTTC. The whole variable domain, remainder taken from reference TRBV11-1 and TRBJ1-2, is EAEVAQSPRYKITEKSQAVAFWCDPISGHATLYWYRQILGQGPELLVQFQDESVVDDSQLPKDRFSAERLKGVDSTLKIQPAELGDSAMYLCASSLGGPGANYGYTFGSGTRLTVV.

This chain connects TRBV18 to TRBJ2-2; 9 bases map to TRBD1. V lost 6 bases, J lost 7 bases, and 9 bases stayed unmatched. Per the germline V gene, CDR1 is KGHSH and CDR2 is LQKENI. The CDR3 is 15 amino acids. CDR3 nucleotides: TGTGCCAGCTCCAACCTACAGGGGGCCCACGGGGAGCTGTTTTTT. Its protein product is CASSNLQGAHGELFF.

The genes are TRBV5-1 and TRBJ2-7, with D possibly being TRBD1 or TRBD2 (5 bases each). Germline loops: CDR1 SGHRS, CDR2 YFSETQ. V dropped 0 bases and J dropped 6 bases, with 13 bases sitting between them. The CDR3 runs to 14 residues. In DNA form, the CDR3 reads TGCGCCAGCAGCTTGGGCCCTTGGGACGGCGAGCAGTACTTC. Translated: CASSLGPWDGEQYF.

CDR3 sequence: CASSSAGTLNEKLFF. CDR3 DNA: TGTGCCAGCAGCTCGGCCGGGACCCTTAATGAAAAACTGTTTTTT. The chain couples TRBV5-4 to TRBJ1-4; perhaps TRBD1 as D (5 bases). Per germline, CDR1 SGHNT and CDR2 YYREEE (reference sequence). CDR3 size: 15 residues. Trimming stripped 3 bases from V and 4 bases from J, with 13 bases between. The full variable domain, rest sourced from reference TRBV5-4 and TRBJ1-4, is ETGVTQSPTHLIKTRGQQVTLRCSSQSGHNTVSWYQQALGQGPQFIFQYYREEENGRGNFPPRFSGLQFPNYSSELNVNALELDDSALYLCASSSAGTLNEKLFFGSGTQLSVL.

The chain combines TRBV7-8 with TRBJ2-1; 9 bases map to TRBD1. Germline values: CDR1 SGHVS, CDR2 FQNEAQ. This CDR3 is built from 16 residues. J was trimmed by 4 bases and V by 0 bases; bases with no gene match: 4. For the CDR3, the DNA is TGTGCCAGCAGCTTAGCTGGGACAGGGAGGTACAATGAGCAGTTCTTC. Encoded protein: CASSLAGTGRYNEQFF.

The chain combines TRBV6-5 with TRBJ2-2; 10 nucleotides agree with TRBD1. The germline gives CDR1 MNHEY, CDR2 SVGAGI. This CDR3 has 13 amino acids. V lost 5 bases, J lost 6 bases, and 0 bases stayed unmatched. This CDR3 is CASSGQGAGELFF. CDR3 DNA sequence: TGTGCCAGCAGTGGACAGGGGGCCGGGGAGCTGTTTTTT.

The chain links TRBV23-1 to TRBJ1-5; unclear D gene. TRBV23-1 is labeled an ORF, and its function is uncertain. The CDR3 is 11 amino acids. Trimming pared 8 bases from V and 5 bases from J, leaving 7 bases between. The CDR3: CASSWHQPQHF. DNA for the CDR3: TGCGCCAGCTCTTGGCATCAGCCCCAGCATTTT.

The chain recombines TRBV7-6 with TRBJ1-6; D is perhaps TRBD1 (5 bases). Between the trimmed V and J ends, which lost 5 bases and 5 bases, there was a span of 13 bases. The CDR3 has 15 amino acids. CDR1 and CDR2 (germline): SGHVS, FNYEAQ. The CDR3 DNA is TGTGCCAGCAGCGAGGGGACGGTAGATAATTCACCCCTCCACTTT. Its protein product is CASSEGTVDNSPLHF.

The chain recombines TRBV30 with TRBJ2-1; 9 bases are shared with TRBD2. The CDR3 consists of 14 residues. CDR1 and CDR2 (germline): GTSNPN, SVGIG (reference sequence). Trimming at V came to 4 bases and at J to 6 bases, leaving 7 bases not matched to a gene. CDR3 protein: CAWNLAGAINEQFF. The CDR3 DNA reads TGTGCCTGGAATTTAGCGGGGGCCATCAATGAGCAGTTCTTC.

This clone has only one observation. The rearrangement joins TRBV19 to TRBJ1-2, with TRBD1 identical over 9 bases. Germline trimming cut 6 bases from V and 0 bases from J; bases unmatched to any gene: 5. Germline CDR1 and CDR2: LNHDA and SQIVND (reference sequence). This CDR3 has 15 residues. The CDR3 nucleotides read TGTGCCAGTAGCCGGACAGGGGAGACTAACTATGGCTACACCTTC. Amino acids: CASSRTGETNYGYTF.

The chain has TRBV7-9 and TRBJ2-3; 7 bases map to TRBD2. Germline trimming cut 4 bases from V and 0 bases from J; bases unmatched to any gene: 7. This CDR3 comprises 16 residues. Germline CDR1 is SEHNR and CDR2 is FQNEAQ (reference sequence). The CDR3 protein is CASSSLSGSSTDTQYF. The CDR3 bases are TGTGCCAGCAGCTCCCTTAGCGGGTCTAGCACAGATACGCAGTATTTT.

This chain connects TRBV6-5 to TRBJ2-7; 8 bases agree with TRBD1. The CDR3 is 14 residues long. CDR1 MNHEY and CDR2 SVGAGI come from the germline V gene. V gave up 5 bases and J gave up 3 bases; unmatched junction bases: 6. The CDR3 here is CASSEDRASYEQYF. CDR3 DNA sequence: TGTGCCAGCAGTGAGGACAGGGCGAGCTACGAGCAGTACTTC.

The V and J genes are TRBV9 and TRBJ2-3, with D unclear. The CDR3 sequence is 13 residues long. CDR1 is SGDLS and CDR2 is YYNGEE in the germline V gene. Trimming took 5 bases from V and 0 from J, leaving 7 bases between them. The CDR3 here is CASRASSTDTQYF. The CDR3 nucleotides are TGTGCCAGCAGGGCCTCAAGCACAGATACGCAGTATTTT.

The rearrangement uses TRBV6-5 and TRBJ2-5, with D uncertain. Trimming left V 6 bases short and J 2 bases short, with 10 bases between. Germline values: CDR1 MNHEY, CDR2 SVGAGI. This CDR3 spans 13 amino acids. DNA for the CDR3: TGTGCCAGCAGGGCGACTGGTCAAGAGACCCAGTACTTC. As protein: CASRATGQETQYF.

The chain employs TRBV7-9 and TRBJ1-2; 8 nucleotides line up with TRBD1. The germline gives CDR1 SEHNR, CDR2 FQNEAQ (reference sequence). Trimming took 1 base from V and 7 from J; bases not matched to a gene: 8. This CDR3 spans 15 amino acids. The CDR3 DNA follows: TGTGCCAGCAGCTTAGGCGTCCGGGACAGGAGTGGCTACACCTTC. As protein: CASSLGVRDRSGYTF. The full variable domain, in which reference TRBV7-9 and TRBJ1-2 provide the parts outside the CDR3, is DTGVSQNPRHKITKRGQNVTFRCDPISEHNRLYWYRQTLGQGPEFLTYFQNEAQLEKSRLLSDRFSAERPKGSFSTLEIQRTEQGDSAMYLCASSLGVRDRSGYTFGSGTRLTVV.